The rows below give T cell receptor beta chains drawn from one sample of a study of blood T cell repertoires in COVID-19. Repertoires were generated with immunoSEQ multiplex PCR, while TCRdb's copy carries only in-frame clones and drops some. The data hold about 200,000 clones, with around 85% observed a single time. The sample taken for sequencing was peripheral blood. These receptors came from a woman between 70 and 85 years old with acute or convalescent COVID-19. The CDR3 runs from the conserved cysteine through the conserved F or W. The order of the fields is D gene, clone size, J gene, V gene, CDR3 DNA, CDR3 protein. The D gene is left open where the match is weak. A row's size may be missing; if present it is once, few, many or a size class.

D gene: -; clone size: -; J gene: TRBJ2-7; V gene: TRBV19; CDR3 DNA: TGTGCCAGTAGTAGCAGGTCCTACGAGCAGTACTTC; CDR3 protein: CASSSRSYEQYF
D gene: -; clone size: -; J gene: TRBJ2-1; V gene: TRBV7-6; CDR3 DNA: TGTGCCAGCAGCTCCTCTGCCCCGGGTAGGAATGAGCAGTTCTTC; CDR3 protein: CASSSSAPGRNEQFF
D gene: TRBD1; clone size: once; J gene: TRBJ2-7; V gene: TRBV7-8; CDR3 DNA: TGTGCCAGCAGCCACGACAGGGGTAGGATTGACGAGCAGTACTTC; CDR3 protein: CASSHDRGRIDEQYF
D gene: -; clone size: -; J gene: TRBJ1-1; V gene: TRBV5-4; CDR3 DNA: TGTGCCAGCTCGCCGGATGGAACCCAAGGGAGGATGAACACTGAAGCTTTCTTT; CDR3 protein: CASSPDGTQGRMNTEAFF
D gene: -; clone size: -; J gene: TRBJ1-1; V gene: TRBV5-1; CDR3 DNA: TGCGCCAGCAGCTTGGATGGGACATTGAACACTGAAGCTTTCTTT; CDR3 protein: CASSLDGTLNTEAFF
D gene: -; clone size: -; J gene: TRBJ2-3; V gene: TRBV3-1/TRBV3-2; CDR3 DNA: TGTGCCAGCAGCCAGGCGGGACTCACAGATACGCAGTATTTT; CDR3 protein: CASSQAGLTDTQYF
D gene: TRBD1; clone size: -; J gene: TRBJ1-6; V gene: TRBV3-1/TRBV3-2; CDR3 DNA: TGTGCCAGCAGCCGAGGACAGGGAAATTCACCCCTCCACTTT; CDR3 protein: CASSRGQGNSPLHF
D gene: -; clone size: once; J gene: TRBJ1-3; V gene: TRBV2; CDR3 DNA: TGTGCCAGCATGGTGAATCCGGGTGGAAACACCATATATTTT; CDR3 protein: CASMVNPGGNTIYF
D gene: TRBD1; clone size: -; J gene: TRBJ1-5; V gene: TRBV15; CDR3 DNA: TGTGCCACCAGTGGTGGGACAGGGCGGGATCAGCCCCAGCATTTT; CDR3 protein: CATSGGTGRDQPQHF
D gene: TRBD1; clone size: -; J gene: TRBJ2-4; V gene: TRBV3-1/TRBV3-2; CDR3 DNA: TGTGCCAGCAGCCAAATGGGACAGGCTTTAAACATTCAGTACTTC; CDR3 protein: CASSQMGQALNIQYF
D gene: TRBD2; clone size: -; J gene: TRBJ2-3; V gene: TRBV5-6; CDR3 DNA: TGTGCCAGCAACGTGTATAGCGGGAGGGCGTCAGATACGCAGTATTTT; CDR3 protein: CASNVYSGRASDTQYF
D gene: TRBD1; clone size: few; J gene: TRBJ1-2; V gene: TRBV12-3/TRBV12-4; CDR3 DNA: TGTGCCAGCAGTCTCACAGGGGGCGGTGGCTACACCTTC; CDR3 protein: CASSLTGGGGYTF
D gene: -; clone size: -; J gene: TRBJ1-5; V gene: TRBV7-2; CDR3 DNA: TGTGCCAGCAGCTTAGTGGGCAGGAGCAATCAGCCCCAGCATTTT; CDR3 protein: CASSLVGRSNQPQHF
D gene: TRBD1; clone size: -; J gene: TRBJ1-5; V gene: TRBV6-5; CDR3 DNA: TGTGCCAGCAGTCACTTAGGACAGGGACGAAATCAGCCCCAGCATTTT; CDR3 protein: CASSHLGQGRNQPQHF
D gene: -; clone size: once; J gene: TRBJ2-4; V gene: TRBV27; CDR3 DNA: TGTGCCAGCAGGCTGGCCACAGGGACCTCTCAGTACTTC; CDR3 protein: CASRLATGTSQYF
D gene: -; clone size: -; J gene: TRBJ2-7; V gene: TRBV7-9; CDR3 DNA: TGTGCCAGCAGTCCGCTAAGAAACGAGCAGTACTTC; CDR3 protein: CASSPLRNEQYF
D gene: -; clone size: -; J gene: TRBJ1-4; V gene: TRBV3-1/TRBV3-2; CDR3 DNA: TGTGCCAGCAGCCAAGGGCAGGTTCAGTACGAGAATGAAAAACTGTTTTTT; CDR3 protein: CASSQGQVQYENEKLFF
D gene: -; clone size: -; J gene: TRBJ2-5; V gene: TRBV6-5; CDR3 DNA: TGTGCCTCTTCCTGGGACTGGGAAGAGACCCAGTACTTC; CDR3 protein: CASSWDWEETQYF
D gene: -; clone size: -; J gene: TRBJ2-1; V gene: TRBV6-5; CDR3 DNA: TGTGCCAGCAGGGTGGGGGCAGCGACCTACAATGAGCAGTTCTTC; CDR3 protein: CASRVGAATYNEQFF
D gene: -; clone size: -; J gene: TRBJ2-5; V gene: TRBV11-3; CDR3 DNA: TGTGCCAGCAGCCGATCAGGAGAGACCCAGTACTTC; CDR3 protein: CASSRSGETQYF
D gene: -; clone size: -; J gene: TRBJ2-2; V gene: TRBV5-4; CDR3 DNA: TGTGCCGTGGGACTTCGGAACACCGGGGAGCTGTTTTTT; CDR3 protein: CAVGLRNTGELFF
D gene: -; clone size: -; J gene: TRBJ2-7; V gene: TRBV5-6; CDR3 DNA: TGTGCCAGCAGCTTGAGACAGGCCCGACCCTACGAGCAGTACTTC; CDR3 protein: CASSLRQARPYEQYF
D gene: TRBD2; clone size: -; J gene: TRBJ2-3; V gene: TRBV6-2/TRBV6-3; CDR3 DNA: TGTGCCAGCAGTCAAACGGGACTAGCGGGTTCTGAAGATACGCAGTATTTT; CDR3 protein: CASSQTGLAGSEDTQYF
D gene: -; clone size: -; J gene: TRBJ2-7; V gene: TRBV6-5; CDR3 DNA: TGTGCCAGCAGTACCGCCAGGACCTACGAGCAGTACTTC; CDR3 protein: CASSTARTYEQYF
D gene: TRBD1; clone size: -; J gene: TRBJ2-7; V gene: TRBV2; CDR3 DNA: TGTGCCAGCACATACCGAGGGACAGGGGCCTACGAGCAGTACTTC; CDR3 protein: CASTYRGTGAYEQYF
D gene: -; clone size: -; J gene: TRBJ1-4; V gene: TRBV18; CDR3 DNA: TGTGCCAGCTCACCTAGGACGGGGGATAATGAAAAACTGTTTTTT; CDR3 protein: CASSPRTGDNEKLFF
D gene: TRBD2; clone size: -; J gene: TRBJ2-5; V gene: TRBV5-6; CDR3 DNA: TGTGCCAGCAGCTCCCCGGGGGGGGCGCGAGAGACCCAGTACTTC; CDR3 protein: CASSSPGGARETQYF
D gene: -; clone size: -; J gene: TRBJ2-2; V gene: TRBV4-1; CDR3 DNA: TGCGCCAGCAGCGGCAGCGGAATGGGCACCGGGGAGCTGTTTTTT; CDR3 protein: CASSGSGMGTGELFF
D gene: TRBD1; clone size: -; J gene: TRBJ2-7; V gene: TRBV27; CDR3 DNA: TGTGCCAGCAGTTTTCGGGACAGCAACCCTTACGAGCAGTACTTC; CDR3 protein: CASSFRDSNPYEQYF
D gene: TRBD1; clone size: -; J gene: TRBJ2-3; V gene: TRBV7-9; CDR3 DNA: TGTGCCAGCAGCTCTGGGACAGGGAGCACAGATACGCAGTATTTT; CDR3 protein: CASSSGTGSTDTQYF
D gene: -; clone size: -; J gene: TRBJ2-1; V gene: TRBV5-4; CDR3 DNA: TGTGCCAGCAGCTTGGGGAGTAGCTCCTACAATGAGCAGTTCTTC; CDR3 protein: CASSLGSSSYNEQFF
D gene: -; clone size: -; J gene: TRBJ2-3; V gene: TRBV10-3; CDR3 DNA: TGTGCCACAGACTCAGGCCTCCCCGGGGAGCAGTATTTT; CDR3 protein: CATDSGLPGEQYF
D gene: -; clone size: -; J gene: TRBJ2-2; V gene: TRBV19; CDR3 DNA: TGTGCCAGTAGTCCAGGGGTCCTCACCGGGGAGCTGTTTTTT; CDR3 protein: CASSPGVLTGELFF
D gene: TRBD1; clone size: -; J gene: TRBJ1-2; V gene: TRBV5-6; CDR3 DNA: TGTGCCAGCAGCTTGGATGGGACAGGACCCGGGGGCTACACCTTC; CDR3 protein: CASSLDGTGPGGYTF
D gene: -; clone size: -; J gene: TRBJ2-1; V gene: TRBV21-1; CDR3 DNA: TGTGCCAGCAGCAAAACCGCGGGAGGAACATACAATGAGCAGTTCTTC; CDR3 protein: CASSKTAGGTYNEQFF
D gene: -; clone size: -; J gene: TRBJ2-2; V gene: TRBV5-1; CDR3 DNA: TGCGCCAGCAGTCCGGACGGGGCCGGGGAGCTGTTTTTT; CDR3 protein: CASSPDGAGELFF
D gene: TRBD1; clone size: -; J gene: TRBJ2-7; V gene: TRBV10-3; CDR3 DNA: TGTGCCATCCAGGGACAGACGAGCTACGAGCAGTACTTC; CDR3 protein: CAIQGQTSYEQYF
D gene: -; clone size: -; J gene: TRBJ2-1; V gene: TRBV18; CDR3 DNA: TGTGCCAGCTCACCTACAATCAATGAGCAGTTCTTC; CDR3 protein: CASSPTINEQFF
D gene: -; clone size: -; J gene: TRBJ2-2; V gene: TRBV7-9; CDR3 DNA: TGTGCCAGCAGCTCCCAATTGGGGGCAAACACCGGGGAGCTGTTTTTT; CDR3 protein: CASSSQLGANTGELFF
D gene: TRBD1; clone size: once; J gene: TRBJ1-5; V gene: TRBV7-2; CDR3 DNA: TGTGCCAGCAGCTTATTCTCGGACAGGGAACAGCCCCAGCATTTT; CDR3 protein: CASSLFSDREQPQHF
D gene: TRBD1; clone size: -; J gene: TRBJ2-6; V gene: TRBV5-1; CDR3 DNA: TGCGCCAGCAGCTTCAACAGGGGTTCTGGGGCCAACGTCCTGACTTTC; CDR3 protein: CASSFNRGSGANVLTF
D gene: -; clone size: -; J gene: TRBJ1-4; V gene: TRBV19; CDR3 DNA: TGTGCCAGTGGGGAAGCGGCAACTAATGAAAAACTGTTTTTT; CDR3 protein: CASGEAATNEKLFF
D gene: TRBD2; clone size: -; J gene: TRBJ2-1; V gene: TRBV5-1; CDR3 DNA: TGCGCCAGCAGCTCCGGGACTAGCGGACCGAGAGTGAATGAGCAGTTCTTC; CDR3 protein: CASSSGTSGPRVNEQFF
D gene: -; clone size: -; J gene: TRBJ2-1; V gene: TRBV15; CDR3 DNA: TGTGCCACCAGCAGAGATAAACTAGCCTACAATGAGCAGTTCTTC; CDR3 protein: CATSRDKLAYNEQFF
D gene: -; clone size: -; J gene: TRBJ1-2; V gene: TRBV28; CDR3 DNA: TGTGCCAGCAGTTTGTCTGTCACACATGGCTACACCTTC; CDR3 protein: CASSLSVTHGYTF
D gene: -; clone size: -; J gene: TRBJ1-4; V gene: TRBV7-2; CDR3 DNA: TGTGCCAGCAGCCGTACAATAAGAGGACGGGGTTTTAATGAAAAACTGTTTTTT; CDR3 protein: CASSRTIRGRGFNEKLFF
D gene: -; clone size: -; J gene: TRBJ1-1; V gene: TRBV6-5; CDR3 DNA: TGTGCCAGCAGTTACTCGAACAGGCCCTTGAACACTGAAGCTTTCTTT; CDR3 protein: CASSYSNRPLNTEAFF
D gene: TRBD1; clone size: -; J gene: TRBJ2-7; V gene: TRBV18; CDR3 DNA: TGTGCCAGCTCGCAGGGACAGGGGGGGTACGAGCAGTACTTC; CDR3 protein: CASSQGQGGYEQYF
D gene: -; clone size: once; J gene: TRBJ2-7; V gene: TRBV11-3; CDR3 DNA: TGTGCCAGCAGCCGCAGGGGGGCCGAGCAGTACTTC; CDR3 protein: CASSRRGAEQYF
D gene: -; clone size: -; J gene: TRBJ1-2; V gene: TRBV5-1; CDR3 DNA: TGCGCCAGCAGCTTGGGGGACATGCAAGGTAGCGGCTACACCTTC; CDR3 protein: CASSLGDMQGSGYTF
D gene: TRBD1; clone size: once; J gene: TRBJ2-7; V gene: TRBV10-3; CDR3 DNA: TGTGCCATCAGTGAGTCGACGAGACAGGGGGGGCAGTACTTC; CDR3 protein: CAISESTRQGGQYF
D gene: TRBD1; clone size: once; J gene: TRBJ2-3; V gene: TRBV9; CDR3 DNA: TGTGCCAGCAGCGCCGTCTCGGACAGGACAGATACGCAGTATTTT; CDR3 protein: CASSAVSDRTDTQYF
D gene: -; clone size: -; J gene: TRBJ1-6; V gene: TRBV6-5; CDR3 DNA: TGTGCCAGCAGTCGGTCCCGCCTAGACAATTCACCCCTCCACTTT; CDR3 protein: CASSRSRLDNSPLHF
D gene: -; clone size: -; J gene: TRBJ2-1; V gene: TRBV6-1; CDR3 DNA: TGTGCCAGCAGTGACCGGACTGGTAATGGGGACAATGAGCAGTTCTTC; CDR3 protein: CASSDRTGNGDNEQFF
D gene: -; clone size: -; J gene: TRBJ2-7; V gene: TRBV5-4; CDR3 DNA: TGTGCCAGCAGCTTGACCGAAGCGACCGAGCAGTACTTC; CDR3 protein: CASSLTEATEQYF
D gene: -; clone size: -; J gene: TRBJ2-1; V gene: TRBV7-3; CDR3 DNA: TGTGCCAGCAGCTCGGGAGTCCACAATGAGCAGTTCTTC; CDR3 protein: CASSSGVHNEQFF
D gene: -; clone size: -; J gene: TRBJ1-2; V gene: TRBV3-1/TRBV3-2; CDR3 DNA: TGTGCCAGCAGCCCACAACTGGGGGCCTATGGCTACACCTTC; CDR3 protein: CASSPQLGAYGYTF
D gene: -; clone size: -; J gene: TRBJ2-2; V gene: TRBV19; CDR3 DNA: TGTGCCAGTATGACAGGGAGGACCGGGGAGCTGTTTTTT; CDR3 protein: CASMTGRTGELFF
D gene: TRBD1; clone size: -; J gene: TRBJ2-7; V gene: TRBV14; CDR3 DNA: TGTGCCAGCAGCCAAGAGGAGGACAGGGCGATCGTGGAGCAGTACTTC; CDR3 protein: CASSQEEDRAIVEQYF